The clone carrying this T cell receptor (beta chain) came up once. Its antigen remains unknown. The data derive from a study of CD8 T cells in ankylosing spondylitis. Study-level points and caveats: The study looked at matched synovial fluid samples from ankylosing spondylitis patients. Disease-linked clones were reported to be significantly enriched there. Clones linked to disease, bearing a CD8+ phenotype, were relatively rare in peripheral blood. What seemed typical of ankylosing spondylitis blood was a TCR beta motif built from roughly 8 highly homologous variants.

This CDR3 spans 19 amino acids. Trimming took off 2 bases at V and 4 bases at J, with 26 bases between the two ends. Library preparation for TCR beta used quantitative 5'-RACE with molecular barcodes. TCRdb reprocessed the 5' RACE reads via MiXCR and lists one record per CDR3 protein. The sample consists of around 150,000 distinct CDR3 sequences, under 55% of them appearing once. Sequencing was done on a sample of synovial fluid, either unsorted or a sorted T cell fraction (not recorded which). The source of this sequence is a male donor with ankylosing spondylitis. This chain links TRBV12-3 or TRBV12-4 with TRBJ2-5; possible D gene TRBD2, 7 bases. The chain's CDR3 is CASSLSGFRGALYRETQYF. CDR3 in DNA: TGTGCCAGCAGTTTAAGTGGGTTTCGGGGGGCTTTATACCGAGAGACCCAGTACTTC.